Each of the 22 T cell receptor beta chains below was sequenced from the same sample in a study of cytomegalovirus exposure and HLA in healthy donors (dated by TCRdb to 2016 to 2017). The receptor library was made with the immunoSEQ multiplex PCR assay. Entries here come from immuneACCESS through TCRdb and include only in-frame sequences with V and J called. Some clones fail to appear in such tables; in the studies checked, an unresolved V gene covers under half of the shortfall, and the cause of the remainder is unknown. For this sample there are 130,000 or so clones; 75% to 90% appear just once. The ten largest account for around 1.2% of the sample. Source material: PBMCs. The source of these receptors is a woman younger than 30 in good health and CMV-seronegative.

The V call is TRBV6-1, the J call TRBJ2-3; TRBD2 agrees at 8 bases. The germline V gene encodes CDR1 MNHNS and CDR2 SASEGT. The V segment lost 6 bases and the J segment 0 bases; nucleotides outside the gene matches: 14. CDR3 length: 18 amino acids. In DNA form, the CDR3 reads TGTGCCAGCAGCGAAAGCGGGGGCAATCCCTCTAGCACAGATACGCAGTATTTT. It is translated as CASSESGGNPSSTDTQYF.

The chain is built from TRBV25-1 and TRBJ2-1, with 8 bases aligning to TRBD1. V lost 8 bases to trimming and J lost 8 bases; unmatched junction nucleotides: 11. The CDR3 has 14 amino acids. Germline CDR1 reads MGHDK; CDR2 reads SYGVNS. The CDR3 is CASRETGVVDEQFF. The CDR3 coding sequence is TGTGCCAGCCGCGAGACAGGGGTGGTGGATGAGCAGTTCTTC.

The chain recombines TRBV5-6 with TRBJ2-1; no firm D call. There are 15 residues in the CDR3. V was trimmed by 0 bases and J by 7 bases, leaving 14 bases between them. Germline CDR1 and CDR2: SGHDT and YYEEEE. CDR3 residues: CASSLGREASNEQFF. CDR3 nucleotide sequence: TGTGCCAGCAGCTTGGGGCGAGAGGCATCTAATGAGCAGTTCTTC.

V usage is TRBV5-1 and J usage is TRBJ2-7; 10 positions match TRBD2. The CDR3 totals 14 residues. Trimming removed 4 bases from V and 4 bases from J; junction bases left unmatched: 5. CDR1 SGHRS and CDR2 YFSETQ come from the germline V gene. CDR3: CASSMSGLAYEQYF. The CDR3 DNA follows: TGCGCCAGCAGCATGTCGGGACTAGCGTACGAGCAGTACTTC.

This clone was detected only a few times. The CDR3 is CSARRSEQFF. The DNA for the CDR3 is TGCAGTGCTAGACGGAGTGAGCAGTTCTTC. The V call is TRBV20-1, the J call TRBJ2-1; D call uncertain. The V gene's germline CDR1 is DFQATT and CDR2 SNEGSKA (reference sequence). V was shortened by 2 bases and J by 9 bases, with 5 bases between the two germline ends. The CDR3 contains 10 residues.

V is TRBV6-1 and J is TRBJ2-1; TRBD2 matches 9 bases. Germline V gene sequence: CDR1 MNHNS, CDR2 SASEGT. V lost 3 bases to trimming and J lost 1 base; unmatched junction nucleotides: 7. The CDR3 consists of 17 residues. The CDR3 region is CASSDKAGGLSYNEQFF. The CDR3 coding sequence is TGTGCCAGCAGTGATAAAGCGGGGGGACTATCCTACAATGAGCAGTTCTTC.

This clone was counted only a few times. The rearrangement uses TRBV5-6 and TRBJ2-1, with TRBD2 matching over 9 bases. The CDR3 runs to 15 residues. Looked up from germline, CDR1 is SGHDT and CDR2 is YYEEEE. With V trimmed by 4 bases and J by 5 bases, 7 bases remained unmatched. Here the CDR3 reads CASSPRGGGDNEQFF. The DNA for the CDR3 is TGTGCCAGCAGCCCGCGGGGGGGCGGGGACAATGAGCAGTTCTTC.

This sequence joins TRBV6-1 and TRBJ2-3, with 7 nucleotides matching TRBD1. J lost 11 bases, V lost 7 bases, and 3 bases had no gene match. The CDR3 length is 10 residues. CDR1 and CDR2 (germline): MNHNS, SASEGT. In DNA, the CDR3 is TGTGCCAGCATGGGACAGAGGCAGTATTTT. This sequence encodes CASMGQRQYF.

This clone was seen only once. The genes are TRBV10-2 and TRBJ1-2; D remains unclear. V was cut by 8 bases and J by 2 bases, with 24 bases left in between. The CDR3 loop spans 17 amino acids. Germline V gene data show CDR1 as WSHSY and CDR2 as SAAADI. The CDR3 DNA reads as TGCGCCAGCCCTGACCTTCTTTTGGGCGGGGAGAACTATGGCTACACCTTC. This encodes CASPDLLLGGENYGYTF.

V usage is TRBV11-2 and J usage is TRBJ1-5, with a tentative D call TRBD1 (5 bases). Germline lookup yields CDR1 SGHAT and CDR2 FQNNGV. Trimming removed 5 bases from V and 3 bases from J, with 11 bases in between. The CDR3 length is 14 residues. The chain's CDR3 is CASSPRQLNQPQHF. The CDR3 nucleotides read TGTGCCAGCAGCCCCAGACAGCTCAATCAGCCCCAGCATTTT.

The chain combines TRBV18 with TRBJ1-2, with TRBD1 identical over 7 bases. With 1 base clipped from V and 2 bases from J, the junction kept 4 bases outside the gene matches. CDR3 length equals 15 residues. CDR1 and CDR2 (germline): KGHSH, LQKENI. The CDR3 DNA reads as TGTGCCAGCTCACCACGACAACAGGGGAACTATGGCTACACCTTC. Translated, it gives CASSPRQQGNYGYTF.

V is TRBV2 and J is TRBJ2-7; D might be TRBD2 (6 bases). This CDR3 region has 14 residues. V shed 2 bases and J shed 3 bases, with 11 bases lying between them. Germline V gives CDR1 SNHLY, CDR2 FYNNEI. The CDR3 bases are TGTGCCAGCAGTGAAACCGGGGGTGGCTACGAGCAGTACTTC. It translates to CASSETGGGYEQYF.

V is TRBV15 and J is TRBJ1-2; tentative D call: TRBD1 (5 bases). Germline V gene lookup returns CDR1 LNHNV and CDR2 YYDKDF (reference sequence). This CDR3 contains 13 residues. Deletions cut 5 bases from V and 0 bases from J, with 7 bases between. CDR3 protein: CATSPTANYGYTF. The CDR3 DNA sequence: TGTGCCACCAGCCCGACAGCTAACTATGGCTACACCTTC.

The chain is built from TRBV5-1 and TRBJ1-1, with 7 bases that match TRBD1. Germline CDR1 and CDR2: SGHRS and YFSETQ. CDR3 length: 15 amino acids. V shed 0 bases, J shed 4 bases, and the junction held 6 bases outside the gene matches. The chain's CDR3 is CASSLAAGGFTEAFF. Here the CDR3 DNA reads TGCGCCAGCAGCTTGGCGGCAGGGGGTTTCACTGAAGCTTTCTTT. Looking up the rest from reference TRBV5-1 and TRBJ1-1 gives the full variable domain: KAGVTQTPRYLIKTRGQQVTLSCSPISGHRSVSWYQQTPGQGLQFLFEYFSETQRNKGNFPGRFSGRQFSNSRSEMNVSTLELGDSALYLCASSLAAGGFTEAFFGQGTRLTVV.

The chain joins TRBV9 to TRBJ2-7; D is uncertain. The V end was cut by 4 bases, the J end by 0 bases, with 11 bases between. This CDR3 has 14 residues. Germline lookup yields CDR1 SGDLS and CDR2 YYNGEE. This chain's CDR3 is CASSLTASSYEQYF. The DNA of the CDR3 is TGTGCCAGCAGCTTAACAGCAAGCTCCTACGAGCAGTACTTC.

This chain joins TRBV2 and TRBJ1-2, with 11 bases identical to TRBD1. The CDR3 contains 17 residues. V lost 7 bases and J lost 3; bases outside the gene matches: 13. The germline CDR1 and CDR2 sequences are SNHLY and FYNNEI. The CDR3 DNA reads TGTGCCAGCACCGAGCCCAGGACAGGGGGCCGAGACTATGGCTACACCTTC. It is translated as CASTEPRTGGRDYGYTF.

The chain has TRBV29-1 and TRBJ2-5; no reliable D call. Germline V gene lookup returns CDR1 SQVTM and CDR2 ANQGSEA. The CDR3 is 11 amino acids. Trimming removed 2 bases at V and 2 bases at J, with 3 bases between. CDR3: CSVELQETQYF. In DNA, the CDR3 is TGCAGCGTTGAACTGCAAGAGACCCAGTACTTC.

This chain joins TRBV6-1 and TRBJ1-5, with TRBD1 matching 8 bases. Germline-derived CDR1 and CDR2 are MNHNS and SASEGT. The ends lost 6 bases at V and 4 bases at J; junction bases unmatched: 5. This CDR3 is built from 14 residues. The CDR3 protein is CASSVGQGNQPQHF. CDR3 coding DNA: TGTGCCAGCAGCGTAGGACAGGGTAATCAGCCCCAGCATTTT.

A few counts support this clone. V gene TRBV18 combines with J gene TRBJ1-5; 8 bases are shared with TRBD1. Germline V CDR1 and CDR2: KGHSH, LQKENI. CDR3 size: 14 residues. V shed 3 bases, J shed 2 bases, and the junction held 0 bases outside the gene matches. The CDR3 protein is CASSPGQGNQPQHF. The CDR3 DNA reads TGTGCCAGCTCACCGGGACAGGGCAATCAGCCCCAGCATTTT.

This clone showed up just a few times. The gene calls are TRBV10-3 and TRBJ2-5; maybe TRBD2 (5 bases). Trimming took 8 bases from V and 5 from J, leaving 27 bases between them. CDR1 is ENHRY, CDR2 SYGVKD, per germline. The CDR3 extends over 17 amino acids. The CDR3 loop reads CAISPTKRSSVGETQYF. The CDR3 DNA reads as TGTGCCATCTCCCCGACGAAGCGGAGTAGCGTAGGGGAGACCCAGTACTTC.

There are a few counts of this clone. CDR3 sequence (DNA): TGTGCCAGCAACACAGGGGCAAAACTGTTTTTT. As protein: CASNTGAKLFF. V and J are TRBV6-6 and TRBJ1-4; 7 positions agree with TRBD1. Germline CDR1 reads MNHNY; CDR2 reads SVGAGI (reference sequence). This CDR3 region has 11 residues. Trimming took 7 bases from V and 10 from J; bases not matched to a gene: 3.

In its sample, this clone was seen a few times. This rearrangement joins TRBV6-5 to TRBJ1-1; D gene ambiguous. Deletions cut 0 bases from V and 0 bases from J, with 2 bases between. Germline V lookup: CDR1 MNHEY, CDR2 SVGAGI. The CDR3 consists of 13 residues. The CDR3 DNA sequence: TGTGCCAGCAGTTACTCTATGAACACTGAAGCTTTCTTT. Translating it yields CASSYSMNTEAFF.